Sequencing of this T cell receptor (beta chain) was carried out in a study of cytomegalovirus exposure and HLA in healthy donors. Amplification used 60 Vbeta primers and 13 Jbeta primers. Some clones are missing from TCRdb's copy, which holds only in-frame ones; the method was immunoSEQ multiplex PCR. The table includes approximately 6,800 clones, around 53% detected once. Whole-study findings and limits: About 87% or about 30% of the time was how often most TCR beta V segments were productive, according to an earlier analysis.

Concerning this clone: Its antigen is not identified.

The CDR3 spans 15 residues. Germline V CDR1 and CDR2: MNHEY, SVGAGI. J was trimmed by 6 bases and V by 6 bases; bases with no gene match: 9. The sequence was collected from a man aged 30 to 39 in good health and CMV-seropositive. V usage is TRBV6-5 and J usage is TRBJ2-7, with TRBD2 matching over 12 bases. The specimen was PBMCs. This CDR3 reads CASSPGLAGGPEQYF. The CDR3 DNA reads TGTGCCAGCAGCCCCGGCCTAGCGGGAGGGCCCGAGCAGTACTTC.